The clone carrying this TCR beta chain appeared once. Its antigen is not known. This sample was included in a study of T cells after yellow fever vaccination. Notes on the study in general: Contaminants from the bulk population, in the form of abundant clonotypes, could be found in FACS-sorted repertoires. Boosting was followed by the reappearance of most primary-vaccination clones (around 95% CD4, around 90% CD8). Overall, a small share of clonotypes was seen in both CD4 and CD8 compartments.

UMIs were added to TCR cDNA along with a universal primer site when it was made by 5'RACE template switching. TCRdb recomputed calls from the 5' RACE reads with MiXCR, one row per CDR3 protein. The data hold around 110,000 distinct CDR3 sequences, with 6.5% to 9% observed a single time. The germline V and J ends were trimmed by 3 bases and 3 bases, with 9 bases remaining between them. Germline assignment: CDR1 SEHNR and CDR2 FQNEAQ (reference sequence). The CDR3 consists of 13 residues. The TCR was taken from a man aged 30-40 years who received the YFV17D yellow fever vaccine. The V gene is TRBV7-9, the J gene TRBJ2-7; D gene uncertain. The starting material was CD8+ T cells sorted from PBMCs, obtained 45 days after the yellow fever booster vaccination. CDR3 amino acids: CASSFDPGYEQYF. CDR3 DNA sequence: TGTGCCAGCAGCTTCGACCCGGGCTACGAGCAGTACTTC.